The 3 T cell receptor beta chains below were found in one sample sequenced in a study of cytomegalovirus exposure and HLA in healthy donors. Measured with immunoSEQ multiplex PCR; TCRdb has only the in-frame clones, and not every one. Of about 110,000 clones in the sample, about nine tenths were seen once. Material: PBMCs. The receptors originated from a woman between 18 and 30 years old in good health and CMV-seronegative.

This clone was observed a single time. The chain uses TRBV2 and TRBJ1-2; TRBD1 might be the D (5 bases). CDR1 SNHLY and CDR2 FYNNEI come from the germline V gene. This CDR3 is 14 amino acids long. V was clipped by 0 bases and J by 3 bases, with 8 bases between them. CDR3 residues: CASSEARDYYGYTF. CDR3 coding DNA: TGTGCCAGCAGTGAAGCCAGGGATTACTATGGCTACACCTTC.

The chain combines TRBV28 with TRBJ2-1; TRBD2 aligns across 8 bases. The CDR3 is made up of 20 amino acids. CDR1 and CDR2 (germline): MDHEN, SYDVKM. Trimming cost V 5 bases and J 5 bases; bases outside gene matches: 23. The CDR3 spells CASSLWTSLVGTYVNNEQFF. In nucleotides, the CDR3 is TGTGCCAGCAGTCTCTGGACTAGCCTGGTGGGGACCTATGTAAACAATGAGCAGTTCTTC.

This clone occurred a few times. This sequence joins TRBV23-1 and TRBJ2-7, with D unclear. TRBV23-1 is sorted into the ORF group, with uncertain function. The CDR3 extends over 9 amino acids. Trimming stripped 10 bases from V and 8 bases from J, with 9 bases between. The CDR3 sequence is CATNTKQYF. DNA of the CDR3: TGCGCCACTAATACGAAGCAGTACTTC.